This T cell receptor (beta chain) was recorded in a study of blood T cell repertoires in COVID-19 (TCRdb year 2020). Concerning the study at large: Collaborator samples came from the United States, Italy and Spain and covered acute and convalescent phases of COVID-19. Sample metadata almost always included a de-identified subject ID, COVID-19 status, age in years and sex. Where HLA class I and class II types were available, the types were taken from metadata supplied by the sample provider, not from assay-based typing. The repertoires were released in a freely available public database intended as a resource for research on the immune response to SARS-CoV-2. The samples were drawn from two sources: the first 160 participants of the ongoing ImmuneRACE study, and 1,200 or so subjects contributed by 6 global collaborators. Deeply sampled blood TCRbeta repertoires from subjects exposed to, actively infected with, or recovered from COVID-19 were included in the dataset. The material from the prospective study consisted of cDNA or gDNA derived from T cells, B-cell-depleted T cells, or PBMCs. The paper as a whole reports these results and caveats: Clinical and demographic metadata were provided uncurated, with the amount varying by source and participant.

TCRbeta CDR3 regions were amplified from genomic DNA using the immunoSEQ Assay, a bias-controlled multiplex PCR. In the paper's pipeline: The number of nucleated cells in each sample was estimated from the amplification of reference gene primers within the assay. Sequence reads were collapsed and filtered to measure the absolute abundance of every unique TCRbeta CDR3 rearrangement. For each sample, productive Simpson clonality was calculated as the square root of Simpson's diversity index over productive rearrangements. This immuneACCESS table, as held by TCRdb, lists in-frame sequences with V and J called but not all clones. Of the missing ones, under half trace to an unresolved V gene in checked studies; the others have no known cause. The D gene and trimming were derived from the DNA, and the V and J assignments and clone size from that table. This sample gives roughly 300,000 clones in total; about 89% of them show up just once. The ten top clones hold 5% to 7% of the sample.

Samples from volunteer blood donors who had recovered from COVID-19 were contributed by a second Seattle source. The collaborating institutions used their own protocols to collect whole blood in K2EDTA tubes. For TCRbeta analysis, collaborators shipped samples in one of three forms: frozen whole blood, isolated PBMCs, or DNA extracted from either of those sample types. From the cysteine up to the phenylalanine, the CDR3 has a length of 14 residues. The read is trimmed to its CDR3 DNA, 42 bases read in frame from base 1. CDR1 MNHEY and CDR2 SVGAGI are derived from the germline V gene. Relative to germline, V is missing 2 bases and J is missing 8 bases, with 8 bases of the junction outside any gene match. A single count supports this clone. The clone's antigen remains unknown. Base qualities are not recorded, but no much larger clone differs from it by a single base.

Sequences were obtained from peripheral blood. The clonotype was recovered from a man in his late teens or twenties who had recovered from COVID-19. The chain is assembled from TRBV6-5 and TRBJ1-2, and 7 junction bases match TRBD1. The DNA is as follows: TGTGCCAGCAGTTACGCACACACAGGGGTGGGCTACACCTTC. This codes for CASSYAHTGVGYTF.